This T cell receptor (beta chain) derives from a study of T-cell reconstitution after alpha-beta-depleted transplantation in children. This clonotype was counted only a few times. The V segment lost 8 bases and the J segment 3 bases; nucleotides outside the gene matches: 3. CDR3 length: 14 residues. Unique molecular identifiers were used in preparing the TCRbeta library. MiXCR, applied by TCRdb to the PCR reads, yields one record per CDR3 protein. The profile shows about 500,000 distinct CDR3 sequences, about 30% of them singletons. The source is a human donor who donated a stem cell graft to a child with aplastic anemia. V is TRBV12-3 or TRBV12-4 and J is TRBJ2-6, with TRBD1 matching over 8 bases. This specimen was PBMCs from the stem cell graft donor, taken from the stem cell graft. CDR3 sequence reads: CASGTGGGANVLTF. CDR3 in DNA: TGTGCCAGCGGTACAGGGGGTGGGGCCAACGTCCTGACTTTC.